This T cell receptor (beta chain) was identified during a study of CD8+CD57+ T cells in acquired aplastic anemia. Across the whole study: Recorded DNA amounts for sorted CD4+ and CD8+ cells had an average of around 3.4 ug.

This clonotype is a singleton in its sample. CD8+CD57+ cell expansion, shown by flow cytometry, had occurred in the patients selected for sequencing. CDR1 and CDR2 from the germline V gene are SNHLY and FYNNEI. The CDR3 extends over 15 amino acids. V dropped 6 bases and J dropped 6 bases, with 21 bases sitting between them. TCR beta VDJ and CDR3 profiles were obtained from a genomic DNA template. TCRdb processed the reads anew with MiXCR; each CDR3 protein has one entry. Among approximately 40,000 distinct CDR3 sequences, 60% to 70% were seen once, and the ten largest hold 59%. The rearrangement links TRBV2 to TRBJ2-7; TRBD2 is a possible D gene (6 bases). The sample consisted of sorted CD4+, CD8+, or CD8+CD57+ T cells (not recorded which) from PBMCs. This sequence was found in a human donor with aplastic anemia. The CDR3 coding sequence is TGTGCCAGCAGGCCGGAGGCAGGGCGGGGAAGCGAGCAGTACTTC. The encoded protein is CASRPEAGRGSEQYF.